The clone carrying this TCR beta chain appeared a few times. One entry per CDR3 protein, called by TCRdb with MiXCR from the 5' RACE reads. The sample gives roughly 150,000 distinct CDR3 sequences, 25% to 35% of which show up once; around 6.2% is in the top ten. This sample stems from a study of CD8 T cells in ankylosing spondylitis. This clonotype originated in a male donor with ankylosing spondylitis. The sequenced sample was synovial fluid, either unsorted or a sorted T cell fraction (not recorded which).

In nucleotides, the CDR3 is TGCGCCAGCAGCGGGGGGGACAATTTAAAAGCTGAAGCTTTCTTT. Its translation is CASSGGDNLKAEAFF. The chain is built from TRBV5-1 and TRBJ1-1; perhaps TRBD1 as D (6 bases). Germline loops: CDR1 SGHRS, CDR2 YFSETQ. The V gene lost 4 bases and the J gene lost 6 bases, with 19 bases spanning the gap. The length of the CDR3 is 15 residues.